The TCR beta chain described here comes from a study of cytomegalovirus exposure and HLA in healthy donors. At the level of the study: There were 117 million unique TCR beta sequences, drawn from about 190 million T cells, in an earlier analysis. General study points: V segments that were indistinguishable, TRBV6-2 and TRBV6-3 among them, were omitted from analysis. Generally TCR sequences proved uncommon, though certain public TCRs appeared in numerous donors. Cytomegalovirus association was assigned to some 160 TCR beta chains.

Germline V gene lookup returns CDR1 LNHDA and CDR2 SQIVND (reference sequence). The CDR3 runs 14 residues. The V gene end was trimmed by 2 bases and the J gene end by 2 bases; junction bases not matched to a gene: 1. As for this clone: What it recognizes is unknown.

Use of 60 Vbeta and 13 Jbeta primers characterized the PCR. Repertoires were generated with immunoSEQ multiplex PCR, while TCRdb's copy carries only in-frame clones and drops some. The sample lists 130,000 to 150,000 clones; around three quarters were seen once. The sequencing input was PBMCs. J is TRBJ1-2 and V is TRBV19, with 8 bases lining up with TRBD1. The receptor was isolated from a man aged 35 to 55 in good health and CMV-seronegative. The DNA for the CDR3 is TGTGCCAGTAGTATAAGGACAGGGAACTATGGCTACACCTTC. Its translation is CASSIRTGNYGYTF. Variable domain in full (rest from reference TRBV19 and TRBJ1-2): DGGITQSPKYLFRKEGQNVTLSCEQNLNHDAMYWYRQDPGQGLRLIYYSQIVNDFQKGDIAEGYSVSREKKESFPLTVTSAQKNPTAFYLCASSIRTGNYGYTFGSGTRLTVV.